This entry is about one T cell receptor (beta chain). Its cognate antigen is unknown. UMIs and a universal primer site were added when TCR cDNA was made by 5'RACE template switching. Using its own MiXCR run on the 5' RACE reads, TCRdb lists one record per CDR3 protein. The sample records 450,000 to 650,000 distinct CDR3 sequences, roughly 14% being singletons. The trim removed 4 bases at V and 4 bases at J, leaving 13 bases unmatched. Germline values: CDR1 PRHDT, CDR2 FYEKMQ (reference sequence). This CDR3 contains 16 residues. The data were obtained in a study of T cells after yellow fever vaccination. Study-level points and caveats: Only a minor proportion of clonotypes was detected across both CD4 and CD8 compartments.

V is TRBV13 and J is TRBJ2-7; 7 nucleotides agree with TRBD2. This receptor was obtained from a young man who received the YFV17D yellow fever vaccine. The material was PBMCs, obtained on the day of the yellow fever booster vaccination. CDR3 loop: CASSSLSLAAPYEQYF. The CDR3 DNA sequence: TGTGCCAGCAGCTCCTTGTCGCTAGCGGCCCCATACGAGCAGTACTTC.